Detailed here is one T cell receptor beta chain. The antigen remains undetermined. This sample was included in a study of post-analysis software for immune sequencing data. Study details: Recorded subtypes: relapsing-remitting, secondary progressive, progressive-relapsing; some patients unannotated. Study outcomes and limitations: A significant reduction in normalized Chao1 diversity was observed in multiple sclerosis patients versus controls. Clustering by F measure revealed strong co-clustering among samples prepared together in one batch.

Included in the TCR beta cDNA libraries were unique molecular identifiers. TCRdb reanalysed the PCR reads using MiXCR and keeps one entry per CDR3 protein. The table lists roughly 600,000 distinct CDR3 sequences, about 40% of them singletons. The TCR sequence derives from a girl under 18 with multiple sclerosis. The specimen was blood.

The CDR3 DNA is TGTGCCAGCAGCGTCCGAGCATACGAGCAGTACTTC. This gives the protein CASSVRAYEQYF. The chain carries TRBV7-2 and TRBJ2-5, with D unclear. The J call may be mistaken, given a closer DNA end match to TRBJ2-7. This CDR3 is 12 amino acids long. Germline V gene data show CDR1 as SGHTA and CDR2 as FQGNSA.